Listed below are T cell receptor beta chains from one sample, sequenced in a study of CD8 T cells in ankylosing spondylitis. TCRdb re-analysed the 5' RACE reads in MiXCR, keeping a single row per CDR3 protein. The table lists around 490,000 distinct CDR3 sequences, about 5.2% of them singletons. Input material: blood, either unsorted or a sorted T cell fraction (not recorded which). Receptor source: a male donor with ankylosing spondylitis. The CDR3 runs from the conserved cysteine through the conserved F or W. Where a row states a size, it is once, few, many or the class of an expanded clone; other rows omit it.

clone_size | j_call | v_call | cdr3_aa
many | TRBJ2-7 | TRBV7-9 | CASSSDRAGNYEQYF
many | TRBJ2-7 | TRBV7-2 | CASSLFSEQYF
few | TRBJ2-5 | TRBV7-2 | CASSPRQLGQETQYF
many | TRBJ2-3 | TRBV5-1 | CASSLEGLISVGTDTQYF
many | TRBJ2-7 | TRBV29-1 | CSAQGTGPEQYF
- | TRBJ2-1 | TRBV29-1 | CSADTGLYNEQFF
many | TRBJ1-2 | TRBV5-1 | CASSLDSRYGYTF
few | TRBJ1-6 | TRBV3-1 | CASSQVPPDSPLHF
many | TRBJ2-3 | TRBV5-5 | CASSLAPAGTDTQYF
many | TRBJ2-3 | TRBV6-1 | CASSTLAGAVHDTQYF
few | TRBJ1-2 | TRBV12-3/TRBV12-4 | CASSPVGSWGGDGYTF
many | TRBJ2-7 | TRBV5-1 | CASSFRRQPSYEQYF
many | TRBJ1-1 | TRBV6-2/TRBV6-3 | CASSKRGGENVF
many | TRBJ2-3 | TRBV11-1 | CASSLARSLGYLEITDTQYF
many | TRBJ1-1 | TRBV29-1 | CSVEPVRFTEAFF
many | TRBJ1-1 | TRBV12-3/TRBV12-4 | CASSVSDGNTEAFF
many | TRBJ1-1 | TRBV5-1 | CASSPEGQGLEAFF
many | TRBJ2-1 | TRBV20-1 | CSARGGQGGTYNEQFF
many | TRBJ1-1 | TRBV5-1 | CASSLGRGRGNTEAFF
many | TRBJ2-2 | TRBV4-1 | CASSLKAWDPNTGELFF
many | TRBJ2-1 | TRBV29-1 | CSVEGGLDRASGRINEQFF
few | TRBJ2-3 | TRBV12-3/TRBV12-4 | CASSLGTSGVTDTQYF
many | TRBJ2-1 | TRBV7-9 | CASSSQAYRERHNEQFF
many | TRBJ2-2 | TRBV18 | CASSPGPNTGELFF
many | TRBJ1-5 | TRBV5-6 | CASSGWSFGNQPQHF
many | TRBJ1-1 | TRBV6-2/TRBV6-3 | CASSYPGQRIMNTEAFF
many | TRBJ1-2 | TRBV7-2 | CASSFRLGYGYTF
many | TRBJ2-4 | TRBV18 | CASSPQGTAKNIQYF
many | TRBJ1-5 | TRBV10-3 | CARHASVNQPQHF
many | TRBJ1-1 | TRBV19 | CATTRGVDTEAFF
many | TRBJ1-1 | TRBV27 | CASSRSAGGTEAFF
many | TRBJ1-5 | TRBV15 | CATSRDRGNTSPNQPQHF
many | TRBJ2-1 | TRBV27 | CASSTGVSTGEQFF
- | TRBJ2-7 | TRBV4-2 | CASRGASSYEQYF
many | TRBJ1-5 | TRBV6-2/TRBV6-3 | CATTPGGYQPQHF
many | TRBJ2-3 | TRBV20-1 | CSARQGDRGADTQYF
few | TRBJ2-2 | TRBV7-2 | CASSLRAGVLNTGELFF
many | TRBJ1-3 | TRBV4-1 | CASSQQMSSGNTIYF
many | TRBJ1-2 | TRBV20-1 | CSARDPYGAYGYTF
many | TRBJ1-2 | TRBV29-1 | CSASDWASGYTF
many | TRBJ2-3 | TRBV24-1 | CATSDAYLTGSSTDTQYF
many | TRBJ2-2 | TRBV29-1 | CSVAVANTGELFF
many | TRBJ2-7 | TRBV28 | CASSPWPYEQYF
many | TRBJ1-1 | TRBV12-3/TRBV12-4 | CASSLRGGGEAFF
- | TRBJ2-1 | TRBV20-1 | CSARDQIWGARNEQFF
few | TRBJ1-2 | TRBV7-2 | CASSLVRVGDYGYTF
many | TRBJ2-7 | TRBV6-1 | CASSAQGSYEQYF
few | TRBJ2-7 | TRBV6-5 | CASSYSSGRGYEQYF
many | TRBJ1-6 | TRBV7-9 | CASSLVEGLPLHF
many | TRBJ2-3 | TRBV4-3 | CASSQLKGDTQYF
many | TRBJ1-2 | TRBV2 | CASRDTNYGYTF
many | TRBJ2-1 | TRBV18 | CASSTRAGGPSYNEQFF
- | TRBJ2-5 | TRBV18 | CASSPGTSGEETQYF
many | TRBJ2-2 | TRBV7-8 | CASSLGGDYTGELFF